The sequence of this T cell receptor (beta chain) was determined in a study of blood T cell repertoires in COVID-19. This CDR3 has 16 residues. Trimming took 1 base from V and 6 from J; bases not matched to a gene: 8. Germline values: CDR1 SGHDT, CDR2 YYEEEE. Libraries were prepared by immunoSEQ multiplex PCR; TCRdb keeps only in-frame clonotypes and omits some of them. The data show 250,000 to 350,000 clones, roughly 90% seen once. The sequencing sample was made of peripheral blood. The chain has TRBV5-6 and TRBJ2-7, with TRBD2 matching 12 bases. The receptor comes from a young man with active or convalescent COVID-19. CDR3 in DNA: TGTGCCAGCAGCTTGACTAGCGGGAGGCTAACGCTCGAGCAGTACTTC. Protein: CASSLTSGRLTLEQYF. The full variable domain, rest sourced from reference TRBV5-6 and TRBJ2-7, is DAGVTQSPTHLIKTRGQQVTLRCSPKSGHDTVSWYQQALGQGPQFIFQYYEEEERQRGNFPDRFSGHQFPNYSSELNVNALLLGDSALYLCASSLTSGRLTLEQYFGPGTRLTVT.